The T cell receptor (beta chain) described here comes from a study of naive and memory T cell subsets. Two oligonucleotides, mixed equimolar, formed the beta constant-region primer covering TRBC1 and TRBC2. The ligated cDNA underwent four PCR rounds using SP2 and nested alpha and beta constant-region primers. TCRdb fed the UMI-ligation and nested PCR reads into MiXCR, producing one record per CDR3 protein. The sample has 85,000 or so distinct CDR3 sequences, 9% to 9.5% seen once. Whole-study findings and limits: From naive to CM, EM and EMRA, diversity decreased and Gini increased.

V was trimmed by 4 bases and J by 4 bases, leaving 7 bases between them. Germline V gives CDR1 LGHNA, CDR2 YSLEER. CDR3 length: 13 amino acids. This clonotype has just a few counts. Its target is not known. The source is a human donor in good health. V is TRBV4-3 and J is TRBJ2-2; TRBD2 might be the D (5 bases). The sequencing sample was made of naive CD8+ T cells from blood. CDR3 DNA sequence: TGCGCCAGCAGCCCAGCGGCCACCGGGGAGCTGTTTTTT. Protein sequence: CASSPAATGELFF.